One and the same sample provided the 21 T cell receptor beta chains below, sequenced in a study of blood T cell repertoires in COVID-19. The data were produced by immunoSEQ multiplex PCR, yet TCRdb's version contains in-frame clones alone and is incomplete. Seen here are just over 300,000 clones, 70% to 90% observed once, and the top ten hold roughly 2%. Sequencing input: PBMCs or T cells enriched from blood (not recorded which). The receptor source for this set is a man aged 25 to 45 who had recovered from COVID-19.

The V gene is TRBV3-1 (or the pseudogene TRBV3-2), the J gene TRBJ1-6; 7 nucleotides align to TRBD1. CDR3 length: 15 residues. V shed 1 base, J shed 12 bases, and the junction held 9 bases outside the gene matches. Per germline, CDR1 LGHDT and CDR2 YNNKEL (reference sequence). CDR3 coding DNA: TGTGCCAGCAGCCAAGCAGGGGGACAGTGGCAACCCCTCCACTTT. It is translated as CASSQAGGQWQPLHF.

V and J are TRBV12-3 or TRBV12-4 and TRBJ2-2; D call uncertain. This CDR3 contains 13 residues. V lost 4 bases to trimming and J lost 1 base, with 4 bases between them. CDR3 sequence reads: CASSYLNTGELFF. CDR3 DNA: TGTGCCAGCAGTTACTTGAACACCGGGGAGCTGTTTTTT.

This clone showed up just once. The chain combines TRBV6-2 or TRBV6-3 with TRBJ2-1; 9 bases line up with TRBD2. Per the germline V gene, CDR1 is MNHEY and CDR2 is SVGEGT. CDR3 length: 20 residues. With V trimmed by 2 bases and J by 1 base, 15 bases remained unmatched. The DNA for the CDR3 is TGTGCCAGCAGTTACCCTACCCTGTATAGCGGGGGCCCATCCTACAATGAGCAGTTCTTC. This gives the protein CASSYPTLYSGGPSYNEQFF.

The chain combines TRBV7-2 with TRBJ1-1, with D maybe TRBD1 (5 bases). Trimming took off 5 bases at V and 5 bases at J, with 15 bases between the two ends. The CDR3 runs to 14 residues. Germline values: CDR1 SGHTA, CDR2 FQGNSA. DNA of the CDR3: TGTGCCAGCAGCCCGTGGGGGGGAGGGACTGAAGCTTTCTTT. Translating gives CASSPWGGGTEAFF.

The rearrangement joins TRBV28 to TRBJ1-4; 8 bases are a match to TRBD1. The trim removed 8 bases at V and 8 bases at J, leaving 7 bases unmatched. The CDR3 totals 13 residues. Per the germline V gene, CDR1 is MDHEN and CDR2 is SYDVKM. This chain's CDR3 is CASRAGGGEKLFF. The CDR3 region has the DNA TGTGCCAGCCGGGCAGGGGGCGGCGAAAAACTGTTTTTT.

Written as DNA, the CDR3 is TGTGCCAGCAGCCAAGACCCTATTGAAAAACTGTTTTTT. Translated: CASSQDPIEKLFF. The chain recombines TRBV14 with TRBJ1-4, with unresolved D. V shed 0 bases and J shed 7 bases, with 6 bases lying between them. Germline CDR1 SGHDN, CDR2 FVKESK. This CDR3 has 13 amino acids.

This clone was recorded a few times. The chain combines TRBV29-1 with TRBJ2-1; 11 bases line up with TRBD1. The CDR3 is 15 residues long. V lost 7 bases, J lost 0 bases, and 5 bases stayed unmatched. Germline-derived CDR1 and CDR2 are SQVTM and ANQGSEA. The CDR3 sequence is CSGTGTGGSYNEQFF. The CDR3, as DNA: TGCAGCGGAACAGGGACAGGGGGCTCCTACAATGAGCAGTTCTTC.

The V gene is TRBV2, the J gene TRBJ2-2; 8 bases agree with TRBD1. The CDR3 loop spans 16 amino acids. From germline, CDR1 is SNHLY and CDR2 FYNNEI. The J segment lost 5 bases and the V segment lost 2 bases, leaving 7 bases of the junction unmatched. The CDR3 protein is CASSELGRGLTGELFF. The CDR3 nucleotides read TGTGCCAGCAGTGAATTGGGCAGGGGGCTAACCGGGGAGCTGTTTTTT.

V gene TRBV6-5 combines with J gene TRBJ1-4; 11 bases are shared with TRBD1. Germline-derived CDR1 and CDR2 are MNHEY and SVGAGI. This CDR3 comprises 14 residues. J was trimmed by 8 bases and V by 7 bases; bases with no gene match: 6. The CDR3 DNA sequence: TGTGCCAGCATTCGGGACAGGGGGAGGGAAAAACTGTTTTTT. Translating it yields CASIRDRGREKLFF.

The chain combines TRBV5-1 with TRBJ2-5; 7 bases are a match to TRBD1. V shed 5 bases and J 1 base; nucleotides not matched to a gene: 11. The CDR3 sequence is 16 residues long. Germline V lookup: CDR1 SGHRS, CDR2 YFSETQ. The CDR3 loop reads CASSRRDRYLQETQYF. DNA for the CDR3: TGCGCCAGCAGTCGCCGGGACAGATATCTCCAAGAGACCCAGTACTTC.

This clone showed up just a few times. The genes are TRBV18 and TRBJ2-7, with TRBD1 matching over 8 bases. The CDR3 sequence is 13 residues long. In germline, CDR1 is KGHSH, CDR2 LQKENI. V lost 2 bases, J lost 5 bases, and 2 bases stayed unmatched. Here the CDR3 DNA reads TGTGCCAGCTCACCAGGGACAGGCCACGAGCAGTACTTC. Protein: CASSPGTGHEQYF.

This sequence joins TRBV7-8 and TRBJ2-3; TRBD2 aligns across 9 bases. Germline V CDR1 and CDR2: SGHVS, FQNEAQ. The length of the CDR3 is 15 residues. Trimming at V came to 5 bases and at J to 3 bases, leaving 6 bases not matched to a gene. CDR3 nucleotides: TGTGCCAGCAGCCAAAAGCTAGCGGGGACAGATACGCAGTATTTT. Protein product: CASSQKLAGTDTQYF.

In this sample, this clone turned up a few times. The chain employs TRBV18 and TRBJ1-3, with TRBD1 as a possible D gene (5 bases). The CDR3 totals 16 residues. Trimming left V 2 bases short and J 0 bases short, with 11 bases between. In germline, CDR1 is KGHSH, CDR2 LQKENI. The CDR3 spells CASSPWTGDSGNTIYF. CDR3 nucleotides: TGTGCCAGCTCACCATGGACGGGGGACTCTGGAAACACCATATATTTT.

As concerns this clone: This specimen includes other DNA sequences encoding the same CDR3. V usage is TRBV19 and J usage is TRBJ1-2; D not certain. The CDR3 runs to 12 residues. Germline V gives CDR1 LNHDA, CDR2 SQIVND (reference sequence). V gave up 2 bases and J gave up 4 bases, with 5 bases separating them. CDR3 sequence: CASSIRGYGYTF. The CDR3 coding sequence is TGTGCCAGTAGTATACGCGGCTATGGCTACACCTTC.

The CDR3 region has the DNA TGTGCCAGCAGCCGGGACTTAGGAAACACCGGGGAGCTGTTTTTT. This encodes CASSRDLGNTGELFF. The V gene is TRBV14, the J gene TRBJ2-2, with a tentative D call TRBD2 (6 bases). The CDR3 spans 15 residues. V dropped 4 bases and J dropped 2 bases, with 11 bases sitting between them. CDR1 SGHDN and CDR2 FVKESK come from the germline V gene.

This chain joins TRBV6-5 and TRBJ1-1; D remains unclear. V was shortened by 8 bases and J by 3 bases, with 13 bases between the two germline ends. The CDR3 is made up of 13 amino acids. Germline V CDR1 and CDR2: MNHEY, SVGAGI. The CDR3 bases are TGTGCCAGCGGGCTCAGGCACGACACTGAAGCTTTCTTT. Translating it yields CASGLRHDTEAFF.

DNA of the CDR3: TGTGCCAGCAGCCTGGACAGGAATGAAGCTTTCTTT. Its protein product is CASSLDRNEAFF. The chain is built from TRBV7-9 and TRBJ1-1, with 7 nucleotides matching TRBD1. Germline V lookup: CDR1 SEHNR, CDR2 FQNEAQ (reference sequence). Trimming cost V 5 bases and J 7 bases; bases outside gene matches: 4. The CDR3 consists of 12 residues.

The V gene is TRBV19, the J gene TRBJ1-2; TRBD1 aligns across 8 bases. CDR3 size: 15 residues. CDR1 and CDR2 from the germline V gene are LNHDA and SQIVND (reference sequence). The V gene end was trimmed by 5 bases and the J gene end by 4 bases; junction bases not matched to a gene: 9. The CDR3 sequence is CASSSPQGGLYGYTF. The CDR3 nucleotides are TGTGCCAGTAGTTCCCCACAGGGGGGACTCTATGGCTACACCTTC.

This clone was recorded a few times. V usage is TRBV7-6 and J usage is TRBJ2-7, with 11 nucleotides matching TRBD2. Germline CDR1 reads SGHVS; CDR2 reads FNYEAQ. J lost 6 bases, V lost 5 bases, and 12 bases had no gene match. This CDR3 has 16 amino acids. CDR3 DNA sequence: TGTGCCAGCAGCATCGGGACTAGCGGCTCCGCAGGCGAGCAGTACTTC. Translating gives CASSIGTSGSAGEQYF.

The rearrangement uses TRBV3-1 (or the pseudogene TRBV3-2) and TRBJ2-3, with 13 bases matching TRBD2. The CDR3 sequence is 18 residues long. V gave up 3 bases and J gave up 4 bases; unmatched junction bases: 10. Looked up from germline, CDR1 is LGHDT and CDR2 is YNNKEL (reference sequence). This CDR3 is CASSQLGLAGDSADTQYF. The CDR3 bases are TGTGCCAGCAGCCAGCTTGGACTAGCGGGGGATTCTGCAGATACGCAGTATTTT.

The chain combines TRBV9 with TRBJ2-5, with 7 positions matching TRBD2. Germline V gives CDR1 SGDLS, CDR2 YYNGEE. The V and J ends lost 0 bases and 5 bases, in that order; junction bases with no gene match: 10. This CDR3 comprises 16 residues. The CDR3 DNA reads TGTGCCAGCAGCGTAGCTATGGGCGGGGGTATCGAGACCCAGTACTTC. Encoded protein: CASSVAMGGGIETQYF.